The 29 T cell receptor beta chains below come from one sample, sequenced in a study of blood T cell repertoires in COVID-19. Sequenced by immunoSEQ multiplex PCR; TCRdb stores in-frame clones only, minus some. This table holds some 450,000 clones, 85% to 90% found once. Sample: peripheral blood. The source is a man in his late teens or twenties with COVID-19, enrolled during active disease.

J is TRBJ1-4 and V is TRBV5-5; D possibly corresponds to TRBD1 (5 bases). The CDR3 contains 14 residues. Germline CDR1 and CDR2: SGHKS and YYEKEE (reference sequence). V was shortened by 4 bases and J by 8 bases, with 15 bases between the two germline ends. The CDR3 reads CASSPGRAGEKLFF. CDR3 in DNA: TGTGCCAGCAGCCCCGGACGGGCAGGGGAAAAACTGTTTTTT.

In its sample, this clone was seen once. The V call is TRBV5-1, the J call TRBJ2-3; TRBD2 aligns across 9 bases. J was trimmed by 7 bases and V by 6 bases; bases with no gene match: 18. The CDR3 covers 17 residues. Looked up from germline, CDR1 is SGHRS and CDR2 is YFSETQ. CDR3 region: CASTLQSSGAGRNTQYF. CDR3 DNA sequence: TGCGCCAGCACCCTTCAGTCTAGCGGGGCCGGTAGGAATACGCAGTATTTT. Variable domain in full (rest from reference TRBV5-1 and TRBJ2-3): KAGVTQTPRYLIKTRGQQVTLSCSPISGHRSVSWYQQTPGQGLQFLFEYFSETQRNKGNFPGRFSGRQFSNSRSEMNVSTLELGDSALYLCASTLQSSGAGRNTQYFGPGTRLTVL.

CDR3 DNA: TGTGCCAGCAGCGTAGCGGCGGGGGGGCAAAAGACCCAGTACTTC. It yields the protein CASSVAAGGQKTQYF. The J gene is TRBJ2-5, the V gene TRBV9; 9 nucleotides line up with TRBD2. Trimming at V came to 0 bases and at J to 6 bases, leaving 6 bases not matched to a gene. The CDR3 loop spans 15 amino acids. Germline values: CDR1 SGDLS, CDR2 YYNGEE.

This clone came up a few times. Written as DNA, the CDR3 is TGTGCCAGCAGCCAGGCTACAGGGAACGAAGAGGGTGGCTACACCTTC. Translated, it gives CASSQATGNEEGGYTF. The V gene is TRBV4-2, the J gene TRBJ1-2; possibly TRBD1 for D (6 bases). Germline V gene lookup returns CDR1 LGHNA and CDR2 YNFKEQ. Trimming removed 3 bases from V and 7 bases from J, with 21 bases in between. The CDR3 has 16 amino acids.

This clone occurred once. V gene TRBV11-2 combines with J gene TRBJ2-7; D might be TRBD2 (6 bases). This CDR3 is built from 14 residues. Germline V gene sequence: CDR1 SGHAT, CDR2 FQNNGV. V lost 5 bases and J 0 bases, leaving 11 bases between the germline ends. The CDR3 reads CASSARESSYEQYF. The CDR3, as DNA: TGTGCCAGCAGCGCTCGGGAGAGCTCCTACGAGCAGTACTTC.

V usage is TRBV5-1 and J usage is TRBJ2-2, with D possibly being TRBD1 (7 bases). Trimming removed 4 bases from V and 4 bases from J, with 14 bases in between. The CDR3 contains 15 residues. The V gene's germline CDR1 is SGHRS and CDR2 YFSETQ. CDR3 residues: CASSGAQGGTGELFF. In DNA form, the CDR3 reads TGCGCCAGCAGCGGCGCTCAGGGGGGCACCGGGGAGCTGTTTTTT.

Only a few counts were recorded for this clone. The rearrangement links TRBV7-9 to TRBJ1-2; D not resolved. Germline lookup yields CDR1 SEHNR and CDR2 FQNEAQ (reference sequence). V was shortened by 3 bases and J by 8 bases, with 10 bases between the two germline ends. CDR3 length equals 12 residues. The CDR3 region is CASSLRLSGYTF. In DNA, the CDR3 is TGTGCCAGCAGCTTGAGACTTTCCGGCTACACCTTC. Supplemented by reference TRBV7-9 and TRBJ1-2, the full variable domain reads DTGVSQNPRHKITKRGQNVTFRCDPISEHNRLYWYRQTLGQGPEFLTYFQNEAQLEKSRLLSDRFSAERPKGSFSTLEIQRTEQGDSAMYLCASSLRLSGYTFGSGTRLTVV.

The chain couples TRBV4-2 to TRBJ2-7; 8 nucleotides line up with TRBD2. V gave up 0 bases and J gave up 1 base; unmatched junction bases: 11. The germline CDR1 and CDR2 sequences are LGHNA and YNFKEQ. The CDR3 has 18 residues. The CDR3 nucleotides are TGTGCCAGCAGCCAAGATGGGGAACTAGCGGAGATTTCCTACGAGCAGTACTTC. It translates to CASSQDGELAEISYEQYF.

This rearrangement joins TRBV4-2 to TRBJ2-7; 8 nucleotides match TRBD1. V gave up 4 bases and J gave up 6 bases; unmatched junction bases: 5. The germline V gene encodes CDR1 LGHNA and CDR2 YNFKEQ. The CDR3 sequence is 13 residues long. CDR3 in amino acids: CASSPRTGSEQYF. CDR3 coding DNA: TGTGCCAGCAGCCCTCGGACAGGGAGCGAGCAGTACTTC.

The J gene is TRBJ2-2, the V gene TRBV4-1; tentative D call: TRBD2 (5 bases). The ends were cut back, 2 bases at V and 4 bases at J, with 11 bases in the middle. The germline V gene has CDR1 MGHRA and CDR2 YSYEKL. The CDR3 runs 15 residues. DNA of the CDR3: TGCGCCAGCAGCCAAATCGAGGGCGGCACCGGGGAGCTGTTTTTT. Amino acid sequence: CASSQIEGGTGELFF.

A word on this clone: Other DNA sequences from this sample encode an identical CDR3 as well. This chain joins TRBV27 and TRBJ2-7; 8 bases align to TRBD1. The germline gives CDR1 MNHEY, CDR2 SMNVEV (reference sequence). V was pared by 2 bases and J by 4 bases, with 4 bases of the junction left unmatched. CDR3 length: 14 residues. The DNA for the CDR3 is TGTGCCAGCAGTTTAGGGCAGGGGGCGTACGAGCAGTACTTC. Amino acids: CASSLGQGAYEQYF.

This chain uses TRBV14 with TRBJ1-6, with 7 nucleotides matching TRBD1. There are 14 residues in the CDR3. Trimming removed 3 bases from V and 10 bases from J; junction bases left unmatched: 6. Germline loops: CDR1 SGHDN, CDR2 FVKESK. CDR3 protein: CASSQSGQLSPLHF. CDR3 nucleotides: TGTGCCAGCAGCCAGTCGGGACAGTTATCACCCCTCCACTTT.

This rearrangement joins TRBV12-3 or TRBV12-4 to TRBJ2-1; 7 bases agree with TRBD2. The V gene end was trimmed by 10 bases and the J gene end by 12 bases; junction bases not matched to a gene: 12. The CDR3 contains 12 residues. This chain's CDR3 is CATRGVERVQFF. CDR3 coding DNA: TGTGCCACCCGGGGGGTCGAGAGGGTGCAGTTCTTC.

This rearrangement joins TRBV6-5 to TRBJ2-1; a possible D gene is TRBD2 (7 bases). Germline CDR1 is MNHEY and CDR2 is SVGAGI. The V end was cut by 2 bases, the J end by 7 bases, with 18 bases between. The CDR3 is made up of 16 amino acids. CDR3 in DNA: TGTGCCAGCAGTTACGGAGGGGGGACTAACCGGAATGAGCAGTTCTTC. As protein: CASSYGGGTNRNEQFF.

The rearrangement links TRBV20-1 to TRBJ1-1, with a possible D match to TRBD1 (5 bases). Germline CDR1 and CDR2: DFQATT and SNEGSKA (reference sequence). V was shortened by 7 bases and J by 0 bases, with 6 bases between the two germline ends. The CDR3 is made up of 11 amino acids. CDR3 in amino acids: CSGQLNTEAFF. The DNA of the CDR3 is TGCAGTGGACAGTTGAACACTGAAGCTTTCTTT.

This rearrangement joins TRBV25-1 to TRBJ2-7; 8 bases line up with TRBD2. V gave up 4 bases and J gave up 5 bases; unmatched junction bases: 10. The CDR3 consists of 15 residues. Germline CDR1 and CDR2: MGHDK and SYGVNS. CDR3 protein: CASSASITGRDEQYF. The CDR3 DNA reads TGTGCCAGCAGTGCCTCGATCACCGGGAGGGACGAGCAGTACTTC.

The chain carries TRBV30 and TRBJ1-5; weak D call: TRBD1 (6 bases). Germline assignment: CDR1 GTSNPN and CDR2 SVGIG (reference sequence). The ends were cut back, 1 base at V and 0 bases at J, with 10 bases in the middle. The CDR3 loop spans 15 amino acids. The CDR3 DNA follows: TGTGCCTGGAGTGAGGACAGCGGTAGCAATCAGCCCCAGCATTTT. Protein product: CAWSEDSGSNQPQHF.

The chain uses TRBV10-2 and TRBJ2-1, with TRBD2 as a possible D gene (6 bases). The V end was cut by 5 bases, the J end by 2 bases, with 10 bases between. The CDR3 loop spans 14 amino acids. Germline CDR1 WSHSY, CDR2 SAAADI. The CDR3 protein is CASSPGGTYNEQFF. As DNA, the CDR3 is TGCGCCAGCAGTCCCGGGGGTACCTACAATGAGCAGTTCTTC.

The chain recombines TRBV19 with TRBJ2-1; 11 bases align to TRBD2. The ends lost 5 bases at V and 0 bases at J; junction bases unmatched: 3. The CDR3 loop spans 16 amino acids. CDR1 LNHDA and CDR2 SQIVND come from the germline V gene (reference sequence). The CDR3 loop is CASSRTSGGSYNEQFF. CDR3 DNA sequence: TGTGCCAGTAGTCGAACTAGCGGGGGCTCCTACAATGAGCAGTTCTTC.

The table lists this clone with a count of one. The V gene is TRBV27, the J gene TRBJ1-2; tentative D call: TRBD1 (6 bases). CDR3 length: 13 residues. Germline V gene lookup returns CDR1 MNHEY and CDR2 SMNVEV (reference sequence). V lost 6 bases and J lost 6, with 14 bases in between. CDR3 amino acids: CASSIGGDNGYTF. The CDR3 nucleotides are TGTGCCAGCAGCATAGGGGGGGACAATGGCTACACCTTC.

The rearrangement uses TRBV6-2 or TRBV6-3 and TRBJ1-6, with TRBD1 as a possible D gene (6 bases). The germline V and J ends were trimmed by 2 bases and 5 bases, with 10 bases remaining between them. Germline-derived CDR1 and CDR2 are MNHEY and SVGEGT. The CDR3 totals 15 residues. DNA of the CDR3: TGTGCCAGCAGTTACAGGAACAGGGATAATTCACCCCTCCACTTT. Translated: CASSYRNRDNSPLHF.

The V call is TRBV27, the J call TRBJ2-7; TRBD1 might be the D (6 bases). CDR3 size: 15 residues. Trimming cost V 3 bases and J 0 bases, with 12 bases left between them. CDR1 is MNHEY and CDR2 is SMNVEV in the germline V gene (reference sequence). The CDR3 sequence is CASSFPRQDSYEQYF. The DNA of the CDR3 is TGTGCCAGCAGTTTCCCCCGACAGGACTCCTACGAGCAGTACTTC.

The V call is TRBV2, the J call TRBJ2-7; a weak D match, TRBD1 (5 bases). The germline CDR1 and CDR2 sequences are SNHLY and FYNNEI. V gave up 3 bases and J gave up 3 bases, with 15 bases separating them. The CDR3 loop spans 15 amino acids. CDR3 sequence (DNA): TGTGCCAGCAGTGAGTCGGCAGGGCCCTTCTACGAGCAGTACTTC. It specifies CASSESAGPFYEQYF.

This sequence joins TRBV29-1 and TRBJ2-7, with 9 bases identical to TRBD1. CDR3 length: 12 amino acids. V was clipped by 6 bases and J by 6 bases; unmatched bases: 6. Looked up from germline, CDR1 is SQVTM and CDR2 is ANQGSEA. CDR3: CSVRQGGLEQYF. The CDR3 DNA reads as TGCAGCGTCCGACAGGGGGGACTCGAGCAGTACTTC.

The chain uses TRBV18 and TRBJ2-5; a possible D gene is TRBD2 (5 bases). The germline V and J ends were trimmed by 2 bases and 2 bases, with 6 bases remaining between them. This CDR3 comprises 13 residues. CDR1 KGHSH and CDR2 LQKENI come from the germline V gene. As DNA, the CDR3 is TGTGCCAGCTCACCATGGACTCAAGAGACCCAGTACTTC. This encodes CASSPWTQETQYF.

The gene calls are TRBV9 and TRBJ2-2; a weak D match, TRBD2 (6 bases). The CDR3 consists of 16 residues. V was clipped by 4 bases and J by 0 bases, with 13 bases between them. CDR1 is SGDLS and CDR2 is YYNGEE in the germline V gene. The CDR3 loop is CASSPHIAANTGELFF. DNA of the CDR3: TGTGCCAGCAGCCCTCACATAGCGGCGAACACCGGGGAGCTGTTTTTT.

The chain couples TRBV19 to TRBJ2-1, with 7 bases lining up with TRBD1. V shed 4 bases and J 5 bases; nucleotides not matched to a gene: 8. The CDR3 has 15 residues. The germline gives CDR1 LNHDA, CDR2 SQIVND (reference sequence). CDR3 residues: CASSRPRDSHNEQFF. The CDR3 DNA is TGTGCCAGTAGTAGGCCCCGGGACAGCCACAATGAGCAGTTCTTC.

The chain employs TRBV7-9 and TRBJ2-7, with 8 nucleotides matching TRBD2. Trimming removed 4 bases from V and 4 bases from J; junction bases left unmatched: 6. This CDR3 is built from 14 residues. Germline assignment: CDR1 SEHNR and CDR2 FQNEAQ (reference sequence). The CDR3 is CASSWGLGLYEQYF. DNA of the CDR3: TGTGCCAGCAGCTGGGGACTAGGTTTATACGAGCAGTACTTC.

CDR3 sequence reads: CASSSGSGQPQHF. In DNA form, the CDR3 reads TGTGCCAGTAGTAGCGGGAGTGGGCAGCCCCAGCATTTT. The chain employs TRBV19 and TRBJ1-5; D unresolved. V was shortened by 4 bases and J by 7 bases, with 11 bases between the two germline ends. The CDR3 is 13 amino acids. Germline V gene lookup returns CDR1 LNHDA and CDR2 SQIVND (reference sequence).